Below, 14 T cell receptor beta chains from the same sample are listed, as sequenced in a study of blood T cell repertoires in COVID-19. Repertoires were generated with immunoSEQ multiplex PCR, while TCRdb's copy carries only in-frame clones and drops some. This table has about 220,000 clones, about 86% appearing once. Sequenced: peripheral blood. These receptors came from a woman in her 30s who had recovered from COVID-19.

This clone has a single count. The chain combines TRBV2 with TRBJ2-5; a weak D match, TRBD2 (6 bases). CDR3 length: 13 amino acids. Germline CDR1 SNHLY, CDR2 FYNNEI. V was shortened by 8 bases and J by 4 bases, with 14 bases between the two germline ends. This chain's CDR3 is CASSMTEGETQYF. CDR3 coding DNA: TGTGCCAGCTCCATGACGGAGGGAGAGACCCAGTACTTC.

The genes are TRBV5-5 and TRBJ2-7; the D gene is possibly TRBD2 (5 bases). This CDR3 contains 14 residues. CDR1 SGHKS and CDR2 YYEKEE come from the germline V gene (reference sequence). With 5 bases removed from V and 0 bases from J, the gap between germline ends came to 12 bases. This chain's CDR3 is CASSWGGSSYEQYF. As DNA, the CDR3 is TGTGCCAGCAGTTGGGGTGGGAGCTCCTACGAGCAGTACTTC.

The rearrangement uses TRBV11-3 and TRBJ1-1; maybe TRBD1 (5 bases). The germline V gene has CDR1 SGHNT and CDR2 YENEEA. The CDR3 is 13 residues long. Trimming removed 4 bases from V and 6 bases from J, with 12 bases in between. The DNA for the CDR3 is TGTGCCAGCAGCTATGGAAGGGACTCTGAAGCTTTCTTT. As protein: CASSYGRDSEAFF.

The genes are TRBV18 and TRBJ2-2, with 7 positions matching TRBD2. From germline, CDR1 is KGHSH and CDR2 LQKENI. Trimming removed 3 bases from V and 4 bases from J; junction bases left unmatched: 8. This CDR3 is built from 16 residues. CDR3 nucleotides: TGTGCCAGCTCACCGCCAGGGAGGGCGGCCACCGGGGAGCTGTTTTTT. Protein: CASSPPGRAATGELFF.

This chain links TRBV29-1 with TRBJ2-7; 13 bases map to TRBD2. Germline values: CDR1 SQVTM, CDR2 ANQGSEA. After removal of 6 bases from V and 3 bases from J, the junction contained 11 bases not matched to a gene. This CDR3 spans 16 amino acids. In DNA, the CDR3 is TGCAGCGTCCACTCGGGACTAGCGGGGAGGTTCTACGAGCAGTACTTC. Its translation: CSVHSGLAGRFYEQYF.

The V gene is TRBV27, the J gene TRBJ1-5; D might be TRBD1 (5 bases). Trimming shortened V by 6 bases and J by 10 bases, and 13 bases separated the two germline ends. Germline CDR1 and CDR2: MNHEY and SMNVEV (reference sequence). The CDR3 has 12 residues. CDR3 amino acids: CASSGLGGPQHF. The DNA for the CDR3 is TGTGCCAGCAGCGGACTGGGGGGACCCCAGCATTTT.

The rearrangement joins TRBV25-1 to TRBJ1-3; D may be TRBD1 (5 bases). There are 15 residues in the CDR3. CDR1 and CDR2 (germline): MGHDK, SYGVNS. The germline V and J ends were trimmed by 5 bases and 3 bases, with 14 bases remaining between them. For the CDR3, the DNA is TGTGCCAGCAGTCCTCTAGACAGAGATGGAAACACCATATATTTT. It translates to CASSPLDRDGNTIYF.

The chain recombines TRBV4-1 with TRBJ2-7; possible D gene TRBD2, 6 bases. There are 16 residues in the CDR3. Germline values: CDR1 MGHRA, CDR2 YSYEKL. With 0 bases removed from V and 2 bases from J, the gap between germline ends came to 14 bases. The CDR3 is CASSQEPGDEAYEQYF. The CDR3 DNA follows: TGCGCCAGCAGCCAAGAACCGGGGGATGAGGCCTACGAGCAGTACTTC.

This clone was detected a few times. The chain carries TRBV19 and TRBJ2-7; 9 nucleotides align to TRBD1. From germline, CDR1 is LNHDA and CDR2 SQIVND (reference sequence). CDR3 length: 13 amino acids. The trim removed 6 bases at V and 5 bases at J, leaving 5 bases unmatched. CDR3 DNA sequence: TGTGCCAGTAGCAGGACAGGGGCCCACGAGCAGTACTTC. The encoded protein is CASSRTGAHEQYF.

A single count supports this clone. This chain connects TRBV5-1 to TRBJ2-3, with 15 bases aligning to TRBD2. The CDR3 sequence is 16 residues long. In germline, CDR1 is SGHRS, CDR2 YFSETQ. Trimming removed 0 bases from V and 6 bases from J; junction bases left unmatched: 2. In DNA, the CDR3 is TGCGCCAGCAGCTTGGTTGGGACTAGCGGGAGGGATACGCAGTATTTT. Amino acids: CASSLVGTSGRDTQYF.

The chain uses TRBV19 and TRBJ2-1; D ambiguous. Germline CDR1 is LNHDA and CDR2 is SQIVND (reference sequence). The CDR3 has 13 residues. Trimming took 0 bases from V and 12 from J, leaving 12 bases between them. The CDR3 region is CASSIESIAGQFF. In nucleotides, the CDR3 is TGTGCCAGTAGTATAGAATCAATAGCCGGGCAGTTCTTC.

CDR3 sequence (DNA): TGTGCCAGCAGCTTAGGGGTCGGCGGCGGTGCCCAGTACTTC. As protein: CASSLGVGGGAQYF. The genes are TRBV13 and TRBJ2-5; D is ambiguous. The germline V gene has CDR1 PRHDT and CDR2 FYEKMQ (reference sequence). V lost 0 bases to trimming and J lost 9 bases, with 14 bases between them. The CDR3 loop spans 14 amino acids. Filled out from reference TRBV13 and TRBJ2-5, the complete variable domain reads AAGVIQSPRHLIKEKRETATLKCYPIPRHDTVYWYQQGPGQDPQFLISFYEKMQSDKGSIPDRFSAQQFSDYHSELNMSSLELGDSALYFCASSLGVGGGAQYFGPGTRLLVL.

The rearrangement links TRBV5-1 to TRBJ2-5, with TRBD2 as a possible D gene (6 bases). This CDR3 contains 14 residues. Germline V lookup: CDR1 SGHRS, CDR2 YFSETQ. V was cut by 4 bases and J by 4 bases, with 14 bases left in between. The CDR3 DNA sequence: TGCGCCAGCAGCACTGGAGGGCAGGCAGAGACCCAGTACTTC. It is translated as CASSTGGQAETQYF.

The chain is built from TRBV11-2 and TRBJ2-7; 11 bases agree with TRBD1. This CDR3 comprises 16 residues. CDR1 is SGHAT and CDR2 is FQNNGV in the germline V gene. The J segment lost 7 bases and the V segment lost 5 bases, leaving 13 bases of the junction unmatched. Here the CDR3 reads CASSPTRGQGEGEQYF. The CDR3 nucleotides are TGTGCCAGCAGCCCGACCAGGGGACAGGGGGAAGGTGAGCAGTACTTC. The full variable domain, rest sourced from reference TRBV11-2 and TRBJ2-7, is EAGVAQSPRYKIIEKRQSVAFWCNPISGHATLYWYQQILGQGPKLLIQFQNNGVVDDSQLPKDRFSAERLKGVDSTLKIQPAKLEDSAVYLCASSPTRGQGEGEQYFGPGTRLTVT.